The text below deals with one T cell receptor (beta chain). As yet, its antigen is unknown. The germline gives CDR1 MNHNS, CDR2 SASEGT. V was pared by 4 bases and J by 2 bases, with 10 bases between. This CDR3 is built from 14 residues. The method was immunoSEQ multiplex PCR; TCRdb's version includes in-frame clones alone and lacks a portion of them. The data contain around 60,000 clones, 85% to 95% of them singletons. This entry belongs to a study of cytomegalovirus exposure and HLA in healthy donors. Across the whole study: In a later analysis, it was reported that the roughly 120 validation repertoires had been produced on the same platform as the roughly 700 repertoires belonging to the first cohort. Broader study findings: Among the CMV-associated chains, a few were confirmed in vitro as specific for CMV antigens.

Sequenced: PBMCs. V is TRBV6-1 and J is TRBJ2-3; TRBD1 might be the D (5 bases). This TCR was sampled from a woman under 30 in good health and CMV-seropositive. The CDR3 is CASSGQSNTDTQYF. CDR3 nucleotide sequence: TGTGCCAGCAGTGGACAGTCAAACACAGATACGCAGTATTTT.